This T cell receptor beta chain appears in the sequencing data of a study of cytomegalovirus exposure and HLA in healthy donors. Study-wide points: Most TCR sequences were seen very rarely across donors, but some public TCRs occurred in many. Associated with cytomegalovirus, according to the listing, were 150 to 200 TCR beta chains.

The repertoire was sequenced with immunoSEQ multiplex PCR; TCRdb's copy has only in-frame clones and lacks some. Among about 190,000 clones listed, 86% were seen once. The V gene's germline CDR1 is KGHSH and CDR2 LQKENI. V was pared by 3 bases and J by 0 bases, with 6 bases between. This CDR3 spans 14 amino acids. Turning to this clone: Its antigen is unidentified.

The donors were in the approximately 130-subject validation cohort, distinct from the approximately 730-subject first cohort. The source material was PBMCs. The TCR sequence derives from a woman aged 18-29 years in good health and CMV-seronegative. The chain recombines TRBV18 with TRBJ2-1; D unresolved. For the CDR3, the DNA is TGTGCCAGCTCACCCCCGGGCTCCTACAATGAGCAGTTCTTC. Translated: CASSPPGSYNEQFF.